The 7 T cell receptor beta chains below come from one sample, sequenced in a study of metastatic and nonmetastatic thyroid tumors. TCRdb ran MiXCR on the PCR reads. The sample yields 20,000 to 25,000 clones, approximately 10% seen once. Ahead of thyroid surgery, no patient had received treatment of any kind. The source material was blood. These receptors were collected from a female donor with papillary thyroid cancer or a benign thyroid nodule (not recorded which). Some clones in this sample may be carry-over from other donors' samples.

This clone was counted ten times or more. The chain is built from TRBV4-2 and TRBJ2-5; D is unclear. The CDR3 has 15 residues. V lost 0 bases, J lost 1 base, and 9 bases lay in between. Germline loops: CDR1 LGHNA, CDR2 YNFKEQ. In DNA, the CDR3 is TGTGCCAGCAGCCAAGACCCTGGATCCCAAGAGACCCAGTACTTC. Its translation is CASSQDPGSQETQYF.

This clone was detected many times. In nucleotides, the CDR3 is TGTGCCAGCAGCTTAAGTGGGGCGGGAGGGTACCAAGAGACCCAGTACTTC. This sequence encodes CASSLSGAGGYQETQYF. The chain recombines TRBV7-3 with TRBJ2-5; 9 bases line up with TRBD2. Germline V CDR1 and CDR2: SGHTA, FQGTGA. CDR3 length: 17 amino acids. Trimming removed 1 base from V and 0 bases from J; junction bases left unmatched: 6.

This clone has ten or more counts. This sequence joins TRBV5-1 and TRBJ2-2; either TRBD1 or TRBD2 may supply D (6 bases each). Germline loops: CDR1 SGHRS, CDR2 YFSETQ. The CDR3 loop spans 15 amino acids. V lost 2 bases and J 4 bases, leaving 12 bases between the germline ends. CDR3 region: CASSLWGARTGELFF. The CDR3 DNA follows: TGCGCCAGCAGCTTATGGGGGGCGCGCACCGGGGAGCTGTTTTTT. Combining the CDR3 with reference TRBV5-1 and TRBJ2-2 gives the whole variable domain KAGVTQTPRYLIKTRGQQVTLSCSPISGHRSVSWYQQTPGQGLQFLFEYFSETQRNKGNFPGRFSGRQFSNSRSEMNVSTLELGDSALYLCASSLWGARTGELFFGEGSRLTVL.

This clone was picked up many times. The CDR3 region has the DNA TGTGCCAGCAGCTTGATGAGGGGTTTCACTGAAGCTTTCTTT. Translated: CASSLMRGFTEAFF. This chain links TRBV5-5 with TRBJ1-1; a weak D match, TRBD1 (5 bases). This CDR3 has 14 residues. V lost 1 base and J lost 4, with 11 bases in between. Germline-derived CDR1 and CDR2 are SGHKS and YYEKEE (reference sequence).

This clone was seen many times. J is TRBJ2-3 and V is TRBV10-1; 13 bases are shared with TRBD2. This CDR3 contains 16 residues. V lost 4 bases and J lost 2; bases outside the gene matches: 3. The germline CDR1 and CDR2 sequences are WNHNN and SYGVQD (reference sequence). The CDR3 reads CASSVGTSGNTDTQYF. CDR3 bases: TGCGCCAGCAGTGTCGGGACTAGCGGGAACACAGATACGCAGTATTTT.

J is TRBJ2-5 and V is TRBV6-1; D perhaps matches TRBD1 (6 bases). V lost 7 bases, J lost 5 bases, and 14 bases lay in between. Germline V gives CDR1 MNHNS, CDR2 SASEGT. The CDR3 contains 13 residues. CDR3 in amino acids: CASTGTMEETQYF. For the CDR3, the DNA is TGTGCCAGCACAGGGACAATGGAGGAGACCCAGTACTTC.

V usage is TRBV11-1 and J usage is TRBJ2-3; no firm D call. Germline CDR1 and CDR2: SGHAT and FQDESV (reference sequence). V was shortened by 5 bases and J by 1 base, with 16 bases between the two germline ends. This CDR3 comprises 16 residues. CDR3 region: CASSQSWGFGTDTQYF. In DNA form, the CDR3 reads TGTGCCAGCAGCCAGTCATGGGGTTTCGGCACAGATACGCAGTATTTT.